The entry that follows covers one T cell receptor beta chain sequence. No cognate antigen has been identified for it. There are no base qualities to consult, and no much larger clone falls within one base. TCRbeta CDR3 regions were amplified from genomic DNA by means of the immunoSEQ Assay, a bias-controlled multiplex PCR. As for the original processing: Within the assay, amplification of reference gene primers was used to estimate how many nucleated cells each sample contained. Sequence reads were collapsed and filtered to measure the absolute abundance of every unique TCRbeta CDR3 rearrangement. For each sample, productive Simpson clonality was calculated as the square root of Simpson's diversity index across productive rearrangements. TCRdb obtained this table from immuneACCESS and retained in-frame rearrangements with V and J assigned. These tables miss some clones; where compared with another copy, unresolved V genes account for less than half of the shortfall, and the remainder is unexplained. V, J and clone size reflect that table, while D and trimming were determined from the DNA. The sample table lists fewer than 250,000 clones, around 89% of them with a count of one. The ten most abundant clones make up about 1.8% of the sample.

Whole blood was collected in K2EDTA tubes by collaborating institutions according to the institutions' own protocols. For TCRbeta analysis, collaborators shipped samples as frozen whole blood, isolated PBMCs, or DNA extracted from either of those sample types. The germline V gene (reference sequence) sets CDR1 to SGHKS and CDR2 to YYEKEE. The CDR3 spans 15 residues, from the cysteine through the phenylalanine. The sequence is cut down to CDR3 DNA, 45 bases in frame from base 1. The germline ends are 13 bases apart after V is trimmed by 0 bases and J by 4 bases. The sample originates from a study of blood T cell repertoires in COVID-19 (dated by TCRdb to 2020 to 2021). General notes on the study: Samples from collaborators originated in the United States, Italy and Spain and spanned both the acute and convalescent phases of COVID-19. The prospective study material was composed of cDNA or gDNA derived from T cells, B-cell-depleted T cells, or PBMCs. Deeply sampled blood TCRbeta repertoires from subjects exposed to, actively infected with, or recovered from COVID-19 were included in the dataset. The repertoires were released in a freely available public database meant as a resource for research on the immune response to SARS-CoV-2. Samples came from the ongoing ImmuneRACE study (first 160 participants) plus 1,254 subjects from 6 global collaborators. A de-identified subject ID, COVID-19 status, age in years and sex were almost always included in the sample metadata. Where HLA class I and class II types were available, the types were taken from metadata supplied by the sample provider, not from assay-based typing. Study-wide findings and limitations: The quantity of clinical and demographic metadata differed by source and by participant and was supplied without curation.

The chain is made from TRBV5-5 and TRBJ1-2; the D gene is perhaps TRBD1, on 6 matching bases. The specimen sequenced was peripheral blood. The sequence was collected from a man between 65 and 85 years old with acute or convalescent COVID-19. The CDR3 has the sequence CASSLGDTKIYGYTF. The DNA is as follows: TGTGCCAGCAGCTTGGGGGACACGAAGATCTATGGCTACACCTTC.